A selection of T cell receptor beta chains follows, all from one sample in a study of patients and donors after allogeneic stem cell transplantation. TCRdb independently ran MiXCR on the RT-PCR reads; one entry per CDR3 protein. The top ten hold 5% to 6.5% of the sample, which has roughly 960,000 distinct CDR3 sequences, more than 15% seen once. Sequencing was carried out using blood, either unsorted or a sorted T cell fraction (not recorded which). These receptors were taken from a human donor who was either an allogeneic HSCT recipient or a stem cell or donor lymphocyte infusion donor (not recorded which). It is not recorded whose cells these are; they may come from a transplant donor. Both conserved end residues are part of each CDR3. The D gene is left open where the match is weak. The listing skips clone size in some rows; elsewhere it reads once, few, many or a size class.

CDR3 length | J gene | clone size | V gene | D gene | CDR3 DNA | CDR3 protein
15 | TRBJ2-7 | few | TRBV5-1 | TRBD1 | TGCGCCAGCAGCATACCCGGGACAGCTCTCTACGAGCAGTACTTC | CASSIPGTALYEQYF
14 | TRBJ2-1 | NA | TRBV27 | TRBD1 | TGTGCCAGCAGTTTGCAGGGGGACTACAATGAGCAGTTCTTC | CASSLQGDYNEQFF
13 | TRBJ2-3 | many | TRBV5-1 | NA | TGCGCCAGCAGCCCCAGCACTAGCAACACGCAGTATTTT | CASSPSTSNTQYF
15 | TRBJ2-7 | once | TRBV12-3/TRBV12-4 | TRBD1 | TGTGCCAGCAGCCCAGGACAGGGCGCGGGCTACAAGCAGTACTTC | CASSPGQGAGYKQYF
13 | TRBJ2-5 | many | TRBV27 | NA | TGTGCCAGCAGTCCCGGCGTAGGGGAGACCCAGTACTTC | CASSPGVGETQYF
17 | TRBJ2-3 | NA | TRBV7-2 | NA | TGTGCCAGCAGCGGTATCGAGGGGCAGGGGAGCACAGATACGCAGTATTTT | CASSGIEGQGSTDTQYF
14 | TRBJ2-7 | NA | TRBV6-1 | TRBD1 | TGTGCCAGCAGCCCTAATCGACAGGGAAAGGAGCAGTACTTC | CASSPNRQGKEQYF
14 | TRBJ2-7 | few | TRBV10-3 | TRBD1 | TGTGCCATCAGTGAGAGGCAGGGGGTGTTCGAGCAGTACTTC | CAISERQGVFEQYF
16 | TRBJ2-1 | few | TRBV11-3 | NA | TGTGCCAGCAGCCCAGACAGCAAAAGCTCCTACAATGAGCAGTTCTTC | CASSPDSKSSYNEQFF
16 | TRBJ2-7 | NA | TRBV5-1 | TRBD2 | TGCGCCAGCAGCTTGTCATTGCGGGGGGCTACCTACGAGCAGTACTTC | CASSLSLRGATYEQYF
13 | TRBJ2-7 | NA | TRBV24-1 | NA | TGTGCCACCAGTGACACTGGACAGTTCGAGCAGTACTTC | CATSDTGQFEQYF
16 | TRBJ2-3 | NA | TRBV5-1 | NA | TGCGCCAGCAGCTTATTAGCAGGGGAAGGCACAGATACGCAGTATTTT | CASSLLAGEGTDTQYF
14 | TRBJ1-6 | few | TRBV20-1 | TRBD1 | TGCAGTGCGCGGGGGACAGCTGATAATTCACCCCTCCACTTT | CSARGTADNSPLHF
16 | TRBJ2-4 | few | TRBV12-3/TRBV12-4 | TRBD2 | TGTGCCAGCAGCCGGGGGGGGGCATCGAAGAAAAACATTCAGTACTTC | CASSRGGASKKNIQYF
17 | TRBJ2-1 | few | TRBV10-3 | NA | TGTGCCATCAGTGAGTCCGGAGGCGTAAGCTCCTACAATGAGCAGTTCTTC | CAISESGGVSSYNEQFF
14 | TRBJ2-1 | few | TRBV7-2 | NA | TGTGCCAGCAGCTTAGCAAACCGGGTAAATGAGCAGTTCTTC | CASSLANRVNEQFF
15 | TRBJ1-2 | few | TRBV15 | NA | TGTGCCACCAGCCTCCTTCGGGACGCGAACTATGGCTACACCTTC | CATSLLRDANYGYTF
13 | TRBJ1-1 | NA | TRBV24-1 | TRBD1 | TGTGCCACCAGTGATGACAGGGAGGTAGAAGCTTTCTTT | CATSDDREVEAFF
12 | TRBJ2-7 | few | TRBV6-2/TRBV6-3 | NA | TGTGCCAGCAAAAGTGGAGGGGCCGTGCAGTACTTC | CASKSGGAVQYF
15 | TRBJ1-1 | few | TRBV25-1 | NA | TGTGCCAGCAGCTGGGGAAATCTGGGAAACACTGAAGCTTTCTTT | CASSWGNLGNTEAFF
17 | TRBJ2-3 | once | TRBV7-3 | NA | TGTGCCAGCAGCCTGGAGGGGGGGACCCCTGACGCAGATACGCAGTATTTT | CASSLEGGTPDADTQYF
15 | TRBJ2-1 | few | TRBV7-8 | NA | TGTGCCAGCAGGGGTCGACTAGAAGGTCACAATGAGCAGTTCTTC | CASRGRLEGHNEQFF
13 | TRBJ2-7 | few | TRBV5-1 | TRBD1 | TGCGCCAGCAGTGGGACAGGGATCGACGAGCAGTACTTC | CASSGTGIDEQYF
16 | TRBJ1-1 | NA | TRBV9 | NA | TGTGCCAGCAGCCTCCGAGCGACAGTTGGAGGGACTGAAGCTTTCTTT | CASSLRATVGGTEAFF
15 | TRBJ1-6 | NA | TRBV20-1 | NA | TGCAGTGCTAGGGAACAGAGCTCCTATAATTCACCCCTCCACTTT | CSAREQSSYNSPLHF
17 | TRBJ2-3 | NA | TRBV7-9 | TRBD1 | TGTGCCAGCAGCTTAGCCCGGGACAGGGGGAGAACGGATACGCAGTATTTT | CASSLARDRGRTDTQYF
16 | TRBJ2-7 | NA | TRBV19 | NA | TGTGCCAGTAGTCCCAATCCCCGGACCAGAGCCTACGAGCAGTACTTC | CASSPNPRTRAYEQYF
13 | TRBJ1-2 | few | TRBV20-1 | NA | TGCAGTGCTTACTCGGGACGCAGCTATGGCTACACCTTC | CSAYSGRSYGYTF
15 | TRBJ2-7 | NA | TRBV10-3 | TRBD1 | TGTGCCATCAGTGATCGGGACAGCCTAACCTACGAGCAGTACTTC | CAISDRDSLTYEQYF
12 | TRBJ2-1 | NA | TRBV20-1 | NA | TGCAGTGCTGGATACAGGGACAATGAGCAGTTCTTC | CSAGYRDNEQFF
16 | TRBJ2-7 | NA | TRBV20-1 | TRBD2 | TGCAGTGCTAGAGAGAGGAGCGGGAGGTTTTGGGACGAGCAGTACTTC | CSARERSGRFWDEQYF
11 | TRBJ2-1 | many | TRBV29-1 | TRBD2 | TGCAGCGTTGTCGGGGGGAATGAGCAGTTCTTC | CSVVGGNEQFF
12 | TRBJ2-1 | many | TRBV6-5 | NA | TGTGCCAGCACCCGGGGCGGTTCTGAGCAGTTCTTC | CASTRGGSEQFF
13 | TRBJ2-2 | NA | TRBV6-1 | TRBD1 | TGTGCCGGGAGGACAGGGGGCACCGGGGAGCTGTTTTTT | CAGRTGGTGELFF
13 | TRBJ2-1 | NA | TRBV4-1 | NA | TGCGCCAGCAGCCAAGTCCAGGACAATGAGCAGTTCTTC | CASSQVQDNEQFF
14 | TRBJ2-4 | NA | TRBV27 | NA | TGTGCCAGCAGTCACCGAGGTGCAGTGGGCATTCAGTACTTC | CASSHRGAVGIQYF
12 | TRBJ1-1 | few | TRBV9 | NA | TGTGCCAGCAGCCCCTCCACACCGGGGGCTTTCTTT | CASSPSTPGAFF
14 | TRBJ1-2 | NA | TRBV19 | NA | TGTGCCAGTAGTACCAGCGCTACCGTCCATGGCTACACCTTC | CASSTSATVHGYTF